Below, one T cell receptor (beta chain) is given with its context. This sample was taken from a study of cytomegalovirus exposure and HLA in healthy donors. Per the germline V gene, CDR1 is MNHEY and CDR2 is SVGAGI. The CDR3 loop spans 14 amino acids. The ends were cut back, 5 bases at V and 3 bases at J, with 13 bases in the middle. Data came from immunoSEQ multiplex PCR; TCRdb stores just in-frame clones and leaves some out. The sample shows about 82,000 clones, roughly 94% of them seen only once. This sequence joins TRBV6-5 and TRBJ1-2; weak D call: TRBD1 (6 bases). The TCR originated in a woman aged 18 to 35 in good health and CMV-seronegative. Specimen: PBMCs. CDR3 in DNA: TGTGCCAGCAGTCACGGACAGAGCTACTATGGCTACACCTTC. Protein: CASSHGQSYYGYTF.